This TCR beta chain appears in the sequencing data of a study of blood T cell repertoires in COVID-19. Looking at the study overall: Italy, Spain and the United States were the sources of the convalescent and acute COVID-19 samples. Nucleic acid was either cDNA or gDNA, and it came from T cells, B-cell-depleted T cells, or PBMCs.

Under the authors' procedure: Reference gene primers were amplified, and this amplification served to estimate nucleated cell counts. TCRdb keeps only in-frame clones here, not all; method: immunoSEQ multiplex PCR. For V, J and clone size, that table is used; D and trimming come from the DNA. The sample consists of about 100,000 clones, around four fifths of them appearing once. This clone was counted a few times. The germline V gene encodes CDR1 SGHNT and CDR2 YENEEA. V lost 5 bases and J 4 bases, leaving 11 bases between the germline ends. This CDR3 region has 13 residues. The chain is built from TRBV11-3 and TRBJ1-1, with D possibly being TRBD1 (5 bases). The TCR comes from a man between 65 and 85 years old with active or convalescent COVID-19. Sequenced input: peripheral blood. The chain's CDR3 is CASSPDGGTEAFF. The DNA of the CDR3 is TGTGCCAGCAGCCCCGACGGGGGCACTGAAGCTTTCTTT. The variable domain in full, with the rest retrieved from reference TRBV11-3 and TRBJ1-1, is EAGVVQSPRYKIIEKKQPVAFWCNPISGHNTLYWYLQNLGQGPELLIRYENEEAVDDSQLPKDRFSAERLKGVDSTLKIQPAELGDSAVYLCASSPDGGTEAFFGQGTRLTVV.